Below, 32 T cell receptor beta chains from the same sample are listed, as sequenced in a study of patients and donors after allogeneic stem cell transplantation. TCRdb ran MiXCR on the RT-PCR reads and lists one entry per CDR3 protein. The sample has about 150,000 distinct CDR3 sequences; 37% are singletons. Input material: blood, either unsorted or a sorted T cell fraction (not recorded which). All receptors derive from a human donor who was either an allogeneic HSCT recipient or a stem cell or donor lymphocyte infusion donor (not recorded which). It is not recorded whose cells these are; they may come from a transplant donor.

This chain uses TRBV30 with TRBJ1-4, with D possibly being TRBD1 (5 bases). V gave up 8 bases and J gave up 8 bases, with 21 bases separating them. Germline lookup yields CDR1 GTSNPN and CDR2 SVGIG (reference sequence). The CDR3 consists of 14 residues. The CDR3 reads CAGNRGTEWEKLFF. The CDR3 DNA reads TGTGCCGGCAATCGAGGGACGGAATGGGAAAAACTGTTTTTT.

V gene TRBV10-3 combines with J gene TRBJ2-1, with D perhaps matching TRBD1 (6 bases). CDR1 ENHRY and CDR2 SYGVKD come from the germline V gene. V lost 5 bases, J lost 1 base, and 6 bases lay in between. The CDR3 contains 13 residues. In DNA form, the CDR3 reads TGTGCCATCAGTACAGGGTCCTACAATGAGCAGTTCTTC. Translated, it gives CAISTGSYNEQFF.

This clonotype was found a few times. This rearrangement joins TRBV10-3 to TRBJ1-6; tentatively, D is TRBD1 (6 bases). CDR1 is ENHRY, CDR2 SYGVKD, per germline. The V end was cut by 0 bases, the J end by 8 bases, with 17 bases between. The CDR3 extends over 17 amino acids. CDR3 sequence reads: CAISESLMGAFDSPLHF. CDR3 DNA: TGTGCCATCAGTGAGTCGCTGATGGGGGCTTTTGATTCACCCCTCCACTTT.

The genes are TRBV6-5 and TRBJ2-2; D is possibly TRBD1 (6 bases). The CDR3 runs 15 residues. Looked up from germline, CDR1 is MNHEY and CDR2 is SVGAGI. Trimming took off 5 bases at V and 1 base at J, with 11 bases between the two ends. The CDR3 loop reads CASSGDRLNTGELFF. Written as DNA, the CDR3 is TGTGCCAGCAGTGGTGACAGGCTGAACACCGGGGAGCTGTTTTTT.

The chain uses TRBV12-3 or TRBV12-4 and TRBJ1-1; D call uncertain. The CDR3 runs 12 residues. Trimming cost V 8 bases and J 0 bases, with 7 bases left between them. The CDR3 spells CASVRVNTEAFF. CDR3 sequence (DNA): TGTGCCAGCGTTAGGGTGAACACTGAAGCTTTCTTT.

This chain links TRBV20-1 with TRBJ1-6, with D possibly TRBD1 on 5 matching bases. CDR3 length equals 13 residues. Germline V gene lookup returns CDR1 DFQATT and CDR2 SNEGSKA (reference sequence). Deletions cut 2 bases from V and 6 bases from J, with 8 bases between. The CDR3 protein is CSARTGTNSPLHF. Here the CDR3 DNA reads TGCAGTGCTAGAACCGGGACTAATTCACCCCTCCACTTT.

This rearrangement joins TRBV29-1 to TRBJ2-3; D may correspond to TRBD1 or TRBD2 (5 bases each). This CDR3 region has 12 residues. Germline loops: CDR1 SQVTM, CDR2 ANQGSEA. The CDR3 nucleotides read TGCACCTCCTACGGGGACGGAGATACGCAGTATTTT. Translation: CTSYGDGDTQYF.

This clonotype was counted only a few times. CDR3 in DNA: TGCGCCAGCAGCCAGTACAACGGACCCCCGGTCTACGAGCAGTACTTC. Protein sequence: CASSQYNGPPVYEQYF. This chain uses TRBV4-3 with TRBJ2-7; D unresolved. CDR3 length equals 16 residues. Deletions cut 3 bases from V and 3 bases from J, with 18 bases between. Germline values: CDR1 LGHNA, CDR2 YSLEER.

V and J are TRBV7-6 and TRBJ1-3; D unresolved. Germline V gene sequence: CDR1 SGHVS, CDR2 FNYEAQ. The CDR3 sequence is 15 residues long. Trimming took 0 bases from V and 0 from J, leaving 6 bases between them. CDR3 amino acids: CASSLAPDSGNTIYF. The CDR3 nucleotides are TGTGCCAGCAGCTTAGCGCCTGACTCTGGAAACACCATATATTTT. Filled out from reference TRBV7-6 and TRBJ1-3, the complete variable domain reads GAGVSQSPRYKVTKRGQDVALRCDPISGHVSLYWYRQALGQGPEFLTYFNYEAQQDKSGLPNDRFSAERPEGSISTLTIQRTEQRDSAMYRCASSLAPDSGNTIYFGEGSWLTVV.

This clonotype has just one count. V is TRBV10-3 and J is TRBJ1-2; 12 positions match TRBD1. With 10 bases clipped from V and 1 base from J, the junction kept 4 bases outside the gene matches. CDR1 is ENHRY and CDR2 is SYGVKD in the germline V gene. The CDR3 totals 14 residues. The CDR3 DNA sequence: TGTGCCACGGGGGACAGGGGGCGTAACTATGGCTACACCTTC. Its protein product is CATGDRGRNYGYTF.

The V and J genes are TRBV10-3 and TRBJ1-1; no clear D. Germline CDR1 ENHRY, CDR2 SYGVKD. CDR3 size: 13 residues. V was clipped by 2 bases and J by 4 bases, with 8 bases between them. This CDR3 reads CAISETIGTEAFF. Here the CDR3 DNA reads TGTGCCATCAGTGAGACGATCGGCACTGAAGCTTTCTTT.

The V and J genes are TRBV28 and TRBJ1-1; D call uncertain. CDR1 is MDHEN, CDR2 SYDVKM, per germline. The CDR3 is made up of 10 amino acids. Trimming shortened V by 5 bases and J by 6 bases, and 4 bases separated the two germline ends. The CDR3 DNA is TGTGCCAGCAGTATCCCTGAAGCTTTCTTT. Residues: CASSIPEAFF.

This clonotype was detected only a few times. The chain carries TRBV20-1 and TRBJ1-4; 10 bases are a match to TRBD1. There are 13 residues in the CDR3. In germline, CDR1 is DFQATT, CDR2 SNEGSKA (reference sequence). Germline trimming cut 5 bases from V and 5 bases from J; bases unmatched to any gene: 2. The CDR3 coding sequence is TGCAGTGCTCTGGGACAGGGGAATGAAAAACTGTTTTTT. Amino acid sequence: CSALGQGNEKLFF.

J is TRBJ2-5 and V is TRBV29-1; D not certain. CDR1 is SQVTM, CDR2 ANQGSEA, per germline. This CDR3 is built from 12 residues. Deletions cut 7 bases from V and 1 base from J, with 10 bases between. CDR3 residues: CSAQGPQETQYF. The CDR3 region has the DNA TGCAGCGCCCAAGGTCCCCAAGAGACCCAGTACTTC.

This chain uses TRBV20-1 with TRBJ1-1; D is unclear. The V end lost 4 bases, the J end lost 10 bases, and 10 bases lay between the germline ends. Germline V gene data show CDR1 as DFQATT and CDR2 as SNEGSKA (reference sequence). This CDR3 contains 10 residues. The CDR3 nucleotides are TGCAGTGCTACGGTGCTGCGAGCTTTCTTT. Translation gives CSATVLRAFF.

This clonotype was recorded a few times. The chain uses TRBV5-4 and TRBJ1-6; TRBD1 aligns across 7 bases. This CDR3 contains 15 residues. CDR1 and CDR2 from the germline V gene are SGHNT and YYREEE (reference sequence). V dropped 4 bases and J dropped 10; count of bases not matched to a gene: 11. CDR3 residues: CASSPLTGFQSPLHF. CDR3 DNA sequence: TGTGCCAGCAGCCCCCTGACAGGGTTTCAGTCACCCCTCCACTTT.

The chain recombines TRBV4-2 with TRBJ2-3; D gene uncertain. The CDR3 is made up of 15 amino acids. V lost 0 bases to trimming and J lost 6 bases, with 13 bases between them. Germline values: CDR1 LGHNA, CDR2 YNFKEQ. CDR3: CASSQDPAAGDTQYF. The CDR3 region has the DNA TGTGCCAGCAGCCAAGATCCCGCAGCCGGCGATACGCAGTATTTT.

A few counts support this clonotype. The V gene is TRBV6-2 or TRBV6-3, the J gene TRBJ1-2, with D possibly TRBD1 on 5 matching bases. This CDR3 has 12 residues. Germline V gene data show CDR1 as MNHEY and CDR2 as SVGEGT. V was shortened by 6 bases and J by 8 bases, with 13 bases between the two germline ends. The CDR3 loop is CASSHGTDGYTF. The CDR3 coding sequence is TGTGCCAGCAGCCACGGGACCGACGGCTACACCTTC.

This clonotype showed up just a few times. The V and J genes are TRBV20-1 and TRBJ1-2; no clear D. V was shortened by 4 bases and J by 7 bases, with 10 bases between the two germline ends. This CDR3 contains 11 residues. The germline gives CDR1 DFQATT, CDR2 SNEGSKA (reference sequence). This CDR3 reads CSAKSGGGYTF. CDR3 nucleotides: TGCAGTGCTAAGTCGGGAGGTGGCTACACCTTC.

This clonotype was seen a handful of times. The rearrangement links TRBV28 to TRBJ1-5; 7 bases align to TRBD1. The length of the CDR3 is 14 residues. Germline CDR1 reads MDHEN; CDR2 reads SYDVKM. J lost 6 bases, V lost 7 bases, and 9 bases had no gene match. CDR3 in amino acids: CASTRTDRTQPQHF. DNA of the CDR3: TGTGCCAGCACCCGAACGGACAGGACTCAGCCCCAGCATTTT.

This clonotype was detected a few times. This chain's CDR3 is CASSKSTGETQYF. In DNA form, the CDR3 reads TGTGCCAGCAGCAAAAGTACAGGGGAGACCCAGTACTTC. This sequence joins TRBV21-1 and TRBJ2-5; TRBD1 is the table's D call and was not checked against the DNA. TRBV21-1 is shown as a pseudogene. This CDR3 contains 13 residues.

The CDR3 spells CASSLRRPSNYGYTF. The CDR3 nucleotides are TGTGCCAGCAGTTTACGCAGACCCTCTAACTATGGCTACACCTTC. V is TRBV12-3 or TRBV12-4 and J is TRBJ1-2; the D is unclear. This CDR3 has 15 amino acids. V lost 2 bases and J 0 bases, leaving 10 bases between the germline ends.

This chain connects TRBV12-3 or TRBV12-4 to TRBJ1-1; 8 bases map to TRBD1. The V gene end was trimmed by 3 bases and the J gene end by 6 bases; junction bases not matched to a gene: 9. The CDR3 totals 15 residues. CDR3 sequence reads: CASSFKGQGTPEAFF. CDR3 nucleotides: TGTGCCAGCAGTTTTAAAGGACAGGGCACCCCTGAAGCTTTCTTT.

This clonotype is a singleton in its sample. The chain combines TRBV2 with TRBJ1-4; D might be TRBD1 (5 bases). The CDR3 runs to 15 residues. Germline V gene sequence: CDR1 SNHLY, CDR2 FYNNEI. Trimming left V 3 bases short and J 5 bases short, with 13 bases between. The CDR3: CASSDPGAQNEKLFF. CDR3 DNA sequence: TGTGCCAGCAGTGACCCCGGGGCCCAGAATGAAAAACTGTTTTTT.

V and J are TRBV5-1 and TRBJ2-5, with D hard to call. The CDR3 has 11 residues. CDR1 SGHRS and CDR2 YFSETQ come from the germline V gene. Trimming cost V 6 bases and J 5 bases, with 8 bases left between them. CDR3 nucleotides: TGCGCCAGCATCGAAGGGGAGACCCAGTACTTC. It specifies CASIEGETQYF. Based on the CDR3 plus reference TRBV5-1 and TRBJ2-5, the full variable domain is KAGVTQTPRYLIKTRGQQVTLSCSPISGHRSVSWYQQTPGQGLQFLFEYFSETQRNKGNFPGRFSGRQFSNSRSEMNVSTLELGDSALYLCASIEGETQYFGPGTRLLVL.

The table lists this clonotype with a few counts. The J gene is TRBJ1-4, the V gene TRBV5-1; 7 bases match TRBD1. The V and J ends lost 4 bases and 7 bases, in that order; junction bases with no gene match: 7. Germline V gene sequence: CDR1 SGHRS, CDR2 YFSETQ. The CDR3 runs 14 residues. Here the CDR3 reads CASSPGTVGEKLFF. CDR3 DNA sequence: TGCGCCAGCAGCCCGGGGACAGTGGGTGAAAAACTGTTTTTT.

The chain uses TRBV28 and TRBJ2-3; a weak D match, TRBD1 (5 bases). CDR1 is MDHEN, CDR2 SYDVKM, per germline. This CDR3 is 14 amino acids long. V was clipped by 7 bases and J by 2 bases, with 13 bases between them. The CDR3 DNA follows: TGTGCCAGCATTTCAGGGTTAGCCACAGATACGCAGTATTTT. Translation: CASISGLATDTQYF.

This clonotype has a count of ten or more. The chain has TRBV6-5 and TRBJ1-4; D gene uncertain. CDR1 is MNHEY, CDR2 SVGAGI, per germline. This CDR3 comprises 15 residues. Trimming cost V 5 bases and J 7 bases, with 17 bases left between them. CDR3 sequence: CASSLTAARGEKLFF. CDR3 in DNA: TGTGCCAGCAGTCTAACAGCGGCCCGCGGTGAAAAACTGTTTTTT.

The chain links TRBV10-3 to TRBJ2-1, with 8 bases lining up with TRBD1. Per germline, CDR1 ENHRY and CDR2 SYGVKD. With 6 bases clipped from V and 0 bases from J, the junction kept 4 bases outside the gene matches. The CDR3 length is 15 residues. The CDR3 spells CAIRGGQGSYNEQFF. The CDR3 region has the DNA TGTGCCATCAGGGGCGGACAGGGCTCCTACAATGAGCAGTTCTTC.

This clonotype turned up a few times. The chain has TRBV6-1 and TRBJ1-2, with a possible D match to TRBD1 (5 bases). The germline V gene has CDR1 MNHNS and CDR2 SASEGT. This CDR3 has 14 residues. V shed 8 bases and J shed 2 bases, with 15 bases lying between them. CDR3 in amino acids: CASRLFDSNYGYTF. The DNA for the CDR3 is TGTGCCAGCCGTTTGTTCGACAGCAACTATGGCTACACCTTC.

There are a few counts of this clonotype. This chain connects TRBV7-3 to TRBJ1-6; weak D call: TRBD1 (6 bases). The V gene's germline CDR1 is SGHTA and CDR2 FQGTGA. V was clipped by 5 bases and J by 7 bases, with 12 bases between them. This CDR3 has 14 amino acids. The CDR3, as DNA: TGTGCCAGCAGCCTCGGGACACTCAATTCACCCCTCCACTTT. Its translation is CASSLGTLNSPLHF.

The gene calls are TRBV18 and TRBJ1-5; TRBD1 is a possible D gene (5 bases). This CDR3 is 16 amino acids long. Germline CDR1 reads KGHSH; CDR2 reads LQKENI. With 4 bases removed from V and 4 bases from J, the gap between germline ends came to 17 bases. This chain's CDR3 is CASSLLSQGANQPQHF. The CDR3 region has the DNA TGTGCCAGCTCACTCCTTTCACAAGGGGCGAATCAGCCCCAGCATTTT. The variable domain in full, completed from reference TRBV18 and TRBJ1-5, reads NAGVMQNPRHLVRRRGQEARLRCSPMKGHSHVYWYRQLPEEGLKFMVYLQKENIIDESGMPKERFSAEFPKEGPSILRIQQVVRGDSAAYFCASSLLSQGANQPQHFGDGTRLSIL.